This T cell receptor beta chain derives from a study of blood T cell repertoires in COVID-19. As for the study in general: Donors in the United States, Italy and Spain gave samples during acute or convalescent COVID-19. The analysed material was cDNA or gDNA that came from T cells, B-cell-depleted T cells, or PBMCs.

From germline, CDR1 is LGHNA and CDR2 YSLEER. The CDR3 is 15 amino acids. The V end lost 0 bases, the J end lost 1 base, and 8 bases lay between the germline ends. In the authors' methods: Amplification with reference gene primers provided the estimates of nucleated cell counts. Repertoires were generated with immunoSEQ multiplex PCR, while TCRdb's copy carries only in-frame clones and drops some. V, J and clone size derive from that table, while D and trimming were established from the DNA sequence. The table shows around 70,000 clones, with roughly 80% occurring only once. Material for sequencing was peripheral blood. This clonotype originated in a human donor in a cohort sampled during active COVID-19. The genes are TRBV4-3 and TRBJ2-3; no reliable D call. Here the CDR3 reads CASSQDRVGTDTQYF. CDR3 DNA: TGCGCCAGCAGCCAAGATAGAGTTGGCACAGATACGCAGTATTTT.